This T cell receptor (beta chain) was observed in a study of neurological immune-mediated disorders. PBMCs stored at -80 C, numbering 2 million, were the origin of the unsorted libraries. J lost 5 bases, V lost 2 bases, and 8 bases had no gene match. Germline lookup yields CDR1 DFQATT and CDR2 SNEGSKA (reference sequence). CDR3 length: 15 residues. TCRdb reprocessed the 5' RACE reads via MiXCR and lists one record per CDR3 protein. The sample lists some 86,000 distinct CDR3 sequences; 2.5% to 3% were seen once. There are many counts of this clonotype. Its cognate antigen is unknown. Study outcomes and limitations: HTLV-1-associated myelopathy led in TCR clonal expansion, while multiple sclerosis ranked lowest, below healthy controls. On phylogenetic grouping, the repertoires of 18 of 34 multiple sclerosis patients fell within one related-CDR3 cluster, constituting a possible signature. Because no CDR3 amino acid sequences were shared across subjects by expanded clones, private repertoires were suggested in all groups.

The chain is built from TRBV20-1 and TRBJ2-1, with 8 positions matching TRBD2. This clonotype originated in a woman in her 30s with multiple sclerosis. The sequenced sample was PBMCs. In DNA, the CDR3 is TGCAGTGCTAGACAACTAGCGGAGACAAACAATGAGCAGTTCTTC. This codes for CSARQLAETNNEQFF.